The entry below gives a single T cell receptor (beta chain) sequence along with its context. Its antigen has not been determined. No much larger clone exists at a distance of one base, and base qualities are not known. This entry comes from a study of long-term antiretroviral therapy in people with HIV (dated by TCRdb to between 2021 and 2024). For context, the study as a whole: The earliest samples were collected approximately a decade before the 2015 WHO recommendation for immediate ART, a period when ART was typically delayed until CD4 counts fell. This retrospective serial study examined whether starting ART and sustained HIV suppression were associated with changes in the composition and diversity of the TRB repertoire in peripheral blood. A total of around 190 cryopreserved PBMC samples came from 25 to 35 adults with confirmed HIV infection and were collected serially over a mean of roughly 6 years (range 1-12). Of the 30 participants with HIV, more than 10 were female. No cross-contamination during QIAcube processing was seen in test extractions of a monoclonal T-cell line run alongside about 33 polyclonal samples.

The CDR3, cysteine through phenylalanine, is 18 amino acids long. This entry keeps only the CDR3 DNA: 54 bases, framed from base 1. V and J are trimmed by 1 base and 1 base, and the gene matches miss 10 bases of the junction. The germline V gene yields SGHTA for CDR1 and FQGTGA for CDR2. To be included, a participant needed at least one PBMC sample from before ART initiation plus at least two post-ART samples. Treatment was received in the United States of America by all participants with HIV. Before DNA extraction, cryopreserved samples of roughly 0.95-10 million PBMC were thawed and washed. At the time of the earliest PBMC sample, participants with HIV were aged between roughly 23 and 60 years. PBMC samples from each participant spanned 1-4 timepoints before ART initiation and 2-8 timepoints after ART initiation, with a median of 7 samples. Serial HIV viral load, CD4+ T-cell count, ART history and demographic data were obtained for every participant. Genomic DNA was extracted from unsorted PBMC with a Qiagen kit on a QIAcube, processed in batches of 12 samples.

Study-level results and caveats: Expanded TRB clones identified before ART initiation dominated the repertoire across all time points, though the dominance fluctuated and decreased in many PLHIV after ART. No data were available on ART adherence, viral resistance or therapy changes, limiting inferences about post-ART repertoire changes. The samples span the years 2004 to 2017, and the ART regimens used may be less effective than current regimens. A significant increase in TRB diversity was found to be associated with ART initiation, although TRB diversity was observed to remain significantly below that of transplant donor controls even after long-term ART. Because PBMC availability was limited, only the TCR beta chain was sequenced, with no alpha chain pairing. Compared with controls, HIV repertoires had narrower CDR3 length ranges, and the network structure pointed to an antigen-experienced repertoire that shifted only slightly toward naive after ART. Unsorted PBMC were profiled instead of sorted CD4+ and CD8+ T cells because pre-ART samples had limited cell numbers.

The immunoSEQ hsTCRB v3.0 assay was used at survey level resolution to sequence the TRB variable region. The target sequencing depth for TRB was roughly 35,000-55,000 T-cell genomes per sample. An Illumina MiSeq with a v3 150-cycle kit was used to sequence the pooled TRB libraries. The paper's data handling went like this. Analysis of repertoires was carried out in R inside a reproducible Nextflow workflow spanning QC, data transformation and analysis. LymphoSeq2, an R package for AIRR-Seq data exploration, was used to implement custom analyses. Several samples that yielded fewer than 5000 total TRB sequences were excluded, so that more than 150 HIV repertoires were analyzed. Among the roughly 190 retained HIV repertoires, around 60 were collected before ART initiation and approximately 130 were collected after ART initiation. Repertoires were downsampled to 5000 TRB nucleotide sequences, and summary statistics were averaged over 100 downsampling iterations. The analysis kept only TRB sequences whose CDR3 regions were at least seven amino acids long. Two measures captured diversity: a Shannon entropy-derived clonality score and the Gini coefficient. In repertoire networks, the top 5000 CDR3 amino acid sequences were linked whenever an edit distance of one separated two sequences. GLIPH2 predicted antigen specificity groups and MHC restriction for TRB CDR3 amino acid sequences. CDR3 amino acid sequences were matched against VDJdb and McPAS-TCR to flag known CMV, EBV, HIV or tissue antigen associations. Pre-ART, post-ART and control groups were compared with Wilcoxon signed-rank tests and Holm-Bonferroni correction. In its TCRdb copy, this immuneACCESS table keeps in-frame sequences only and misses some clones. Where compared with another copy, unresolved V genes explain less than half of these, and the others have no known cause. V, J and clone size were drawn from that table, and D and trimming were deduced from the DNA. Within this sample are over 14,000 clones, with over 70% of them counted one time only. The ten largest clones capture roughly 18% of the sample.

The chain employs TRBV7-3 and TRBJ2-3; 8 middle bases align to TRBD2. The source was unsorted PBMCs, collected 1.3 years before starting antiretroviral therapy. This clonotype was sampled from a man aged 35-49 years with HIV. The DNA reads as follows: TGTGCCAGCAGCTTAAAGAAGGGACTAGGGGCGGGCACAGATACGCAGTATTTT. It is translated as CASSLKKGLGAGTDTQYF.